Following are 21 T cell receptor beta chains from one sample sequenced in a study of blood T cell repertoires in COVID-19 (dated by TCRdb to 2020 to 2022). Libraries were constructed by the immunoSEQ multiplex PCR assay. TCRdb re-hosts the immuneACCESS table, in-frame sequences only. Its copies lack some clones; in the studies checked, an unresolved V gene accounts for under half of them, and the cause for the rest is not known. The sample yields 65,000 to 90,000 clones; 80% to 90% were counted once. Roughly a tenth of the sample is in the top ten clones. The sample comprised peripheral blood. These receptors were taken from a woman younger than 35 with acute or convalescent COVID-19.

This chain joins TRBV10-3 and TRBJ2-1, with 10 bases aligning to TRBD2. The CDR3 has 17 residues. Germline CDR1 ENHRY, CDR2 SYGVKD. The V and J ends lost 0 bases and 7 bases, in that order; junction bases with no gene match: 9. The chain's CDR3 is CAISESVASGGQNEQFF. The CDR3 DNA follows: TGTGCCATCAGTGAGTCGGTGGCTAGCGGGGGCCAGAATGAGCAGTTCTTC.

This sequence joins TRBV21-1 and TRBJ2-7; the tabulated D call, TRBD1, remains unverified against the DNA. TRBV21-1 is a pseudogene segment. This CDR3 is 16 amino acids long. The chain's CDR3 is CASTKPETGGGNEQYF. The CDR3 DNA follows: TGTGCCAGCACCAAGCCCGAGACAGGGGGCGGGAACGAGCAGTACTTC.

This chain joins TRBV6-2 or TRBV6-3 and TRBJ1-5, with unresolved D. The V end lost 6 bases, the J end lost 0 bases, and 12 bases lay between the germline ends. The length of the CDR3 is 15 residues. Germline loops: CDR1 MNHEY, CDR2 SVGEGT. CDR3: CASSWSVNSNQPQHF. The DNA of the CDR3 is TGTGCCAGCAGCTGGTCAGTGAATAGCAATCAGCCCCAGCATTTT.

The chain is built from TRBV12-5 and TRBJ2-3, with TRBD1 matching 7 bases. CDR1 and CDR2 from the germline V gene are LGHNT and FRNRAP. The ends lost 3 bases at V and 2 bases at J; junction bases unmatched: 5. The CDR3 spans 15 residues. The DNA for the CDR3 is TGTGCTAGTGGTTTCCGGACAGGAAACACAGATACGCAGTATTTT. Translated, it gives CASGFRTGNTDTQYF.

The chain links TRBV28 to TRBJ2-5, with TRBD1 matching over 9 bases. The CDR3 spans 14 residues. Per germline, CDR1 MDHEN and CDR2 SYDVKM. V lost 7 bases and J lost 4; bases outside the gene matches: 7. CDR3 protein: CASTGTGPRETQYF. CDR3 bases: TGTGCCAGCACAGGGACAGGGCCGAGAGAGACCCAGTACTTC.

The chain carries TRBV18 and TRBJ2-7, with 10 bases lining up with TRBD1. The V gene end was trimmed by 5 bases and the J gene end by 5 bases; junction bases not matched to a gene: 3. The germline CDR1 and CDR2 sequences are KGHSH and LQKENI. The CDR3 contains 13 residues. This CDR3 is CASSTGTGDEQYF. The CDR3 DNA reads TGTGCCAGCTCAACCGGGACAGGGGACGAGCAGTACTTC.

This clone was found a few times. CDR3 sequence reads: CASKQGQMNTEAFF. Written as DNA, the CDR3 is TGTGCCAGTAAGCAGGGACAGATGAACACTGAAGCTTTCTTT. The chain is built from TRBV19 and TRBJ1-1; 7 nucleotides align to TRBD1. Per the germline V gene, CDR1 is LNHDA and CDR2 is SQIVND (reference sequence). V shed 7 bases and J 0 bases; nucleotides not matched to a gene: 5. CDR3 length equals 14 residues.

This rearrangement joins TRBV13 to TRBJ2-5; TRBD1 agrees at 10 bases. The germline V gene encodes CDR1 PRHDT and CDR2 FYEKMQ (reference sequence). The CDR3 covers 14 residues. J was trimmed by 5 bases and V by 4 bases; bases with no gene match: 4. The CDR3 nucleotides are TGTGCCAGCAGCTGGGGACAGGGGACCGAGACCCAGTACTTC. It encodes CASSWGQGTETQYF.

The V gene is TRBV25-1, the J gene TRBJ2-1, with 11 bases fitting TRBD2. The CDR3 covers 16 residues. Germline lookup yields CDR1 MGHDK and CDR2 SYGVNS. Germline trimming cut 5 bases from V and 4 bases from J; bases unmatched to any gene: 7. As DNA, the CDR3 is TGTGCCAGCAGTCCCCCCGGGACTAGCGGTTACAATGAGCAGTTCTTC. The encoded protein is CASSPPGTSGYNEQFF.

The chain is built from TRBV6-6 and TRBJ2-2; D possibly corresponds to TRBD1 (5 bases). Trimming took off 0 bases at V and 4 bases at J, with 9 bases between the two ends. Looked up from germline, CDR1 is MNHNY and CDR2 is SVGAGI (reference sequence). The CDR3 totals 15 residues. CDR3 in DNA: TGTGCCAGCAGTTACTCAAGGGGTGGCACCGGGGAGCTGTTTTTT. Translating it yields CASSYSRGGTGELFF.

DNA for the CDR3: TGTGCCAGTAGTATGGGGAGCGTCGGTGAAGCTTTCTTT. Translation gives CASSMGSVGEAFF. The J gene is TRBJ1-1, the V gene TRBV19; D ambiguous. The V gene lost 3 bases and the J gene lost 7 bases, with 12 bases spanning the gap. Germline V CDR1 and CDR2: LNHDA, SQIVND (reference sequence). CDR3 size: 13 residues.

The chain carries TRBV25-1 and TRBJ1-1; D call uncertain. Trimming removed 6 bases from V and 5 bases from J, with 13 bases in between. Germline V gene data show CDR1 as MGHDK and CDR2 as SYGVNS. CDR3 size: 13 residues. The CDR3, as DNA: TGTGCCAGCAGCCCTGGAGGGTTAACTGAAGCTTTCTTT. Protein: CASSPGGLTEAFF.

V usage is TRBV19 and J usage is TRBJ1-2; possible D gene TRBD1, 6 bases. Germline lookup yields CDR1 LNHDA and CDR2 SQIVND (reference sequence). This CDR3 spans 12 amino acids. With 6 bases removed from V and 2 bases from J, the gap between germline ends came to 7 bases. CDR3: CASRDSNYGYTF. DNA for the CDR3: TGTGCCAGTAGGGACAGCAACTATGGCTACACCTTC.

The V call is TRBV5-1, the J call TRBJ2-1; 9 bases align to TRBD2. V lost 4 bases, J lost 7 bases, and 12 bases stayed unmatched. CDR3 length equals 16 residues. Germline loops: CDR1 SGHRS, CDR2 YFSETQ. The CDR3 sequence is CASSDTPGLALNEQFF. As DNA, the CDR3 is TGCGCCAGCAGCGATACACCGGGACTAGCTTTGAATGAGCAGTTCTTC.

The gene calls are TRBV4-3 and TRBJ2-7; the match to TRBD2 covers 12 bases. The CDR3 has 15 amino acids. The J segment lost 4 bases and the V segment lost 4 bases, leaving 5 bases of the junction unmatched. From germline, CDR1 is LGHNA and CDR2 YSLEER. Written as DNA, the CDR3 is TGCGCCAGCAGCCGTAGGACTAGCGGGAATTACGAGCAGTACTTC. It codes for CASSRRTSGNYEQYF.

The rearrangement uses TRBV7-2 and TRBJ2-5; 9 nucleotides match TRBD2. Per germline, CDR1 SGHTA and CDR2 FQGNSA. Unmatched junction bases numbered 11, after V lost 4 bases and J lost 5 bases. The CDR3 covers 16 residues. The CDR3 reads CASSSRWREGRETQYF. CDR3 DNA: TGTGCCAGCAGCTCCCGGTGGCGGGAGGGCCGGGAGACCCAGTACTTC.

Concerning this clone itself: This sample also contains other DNA sequences that code for the same CDR3. This rearrangement joins TRBV30 to TRBJ1-5; D might be TRBD1 (5 bases). Trimming pared 0 bases from V and 2 bases from J, leaving 5 bases between. The CDR3 is made up of 13 amino acids. From germline, CDR1 is GTSNPN and CDR2 SVGIG (reference sequence). The DNA of the CDR3 is TGTGCCTGGAGTGTAGGGGGCAATCAGCCCCAGCATTTT. This codes for CAWSVGGNQPQHF.

The rearrangement joins TRBV4-1 to TRBJ2-7; D is ambiguous. V was cut by 1 base and J by 1 base, with 20 bases left in between. The CDR3 has 18 amino acids. Germline V gives CDR1 MGHRA, CDR2 YSYEKL. DNA of the CDR3: TGCGCCAGCAGCCAAGGTCTATGGGCAGCCAATCCTTCCTACGAGCAGTACTTC. Amino acids: CASSQGLWAANPSYEQYF.

This clone was seen more than once but under ten times. V is TRBV5-6 and J is TRBJ2-3; D not certain. V lost 5 bases and J lost 5, with 21 bases in between. From germline, CDR1 is SGHDT and CDR2 YYEEEE. The CDR3 is 16 residues long. The CDR3 DNA follows: TGTGCCAGCAGTCTAAGACCAGAACCACCGGGAGATACGCAGTATTTT. Amino acid sequence: CASSLRPEPPGDTQYF.

The V call is TRBV10-3, the J call TRBJ2-7, with D possibly matching TRBD2 (6 bases). CDR3 length: 14 amino acids. Germline V gene lookup returns CDR1 ENHRY and CDR2 SYGVKD. Trimming left V 2 bases short and J 3 bases short, with 11 bases between. CDR3 residues: CAISETSSNYEQYF. CDR3 sequence (DNA): TGTGCCATCAGTGAGACTAGCTCAAACTACGAGCAGTACTTC.

The chain uses TRBV10-2 and TRBJ1-2; the match to TRBD1 covers 7 bases. CDR1 and CDR2 (germline): WSHSY, SAAADI. The trim removed 0 bases at V and 4 bases at J, leaving 5 bases unmatched. This CDR3 comprises 15 residues. CDR3 amino acids: CASSESAGQAYGYTF. The CDR3 nucleotides read TGCGCCAGCAGTGAGTCGGCTGGACAGGCCTATGGCTACACCTTC.